The 30 T cell receptor beta chains presented below share a single source sample, sequenced in a study of blood T cell repertoires in COVID-19. Clones were sequenced by immunoSEQ multiplex PCR, and TCRdb holds only the in-frame ones, with some missing. The table has about 240,000 clones, about 82% seen once. Sample: peripheral blood. The receptors here all came from a man older than 75 with acute or convalescent COVID-19.

The CDR3 protein is CASSTSGMANEKLFF. Written as DNA, the CDR3 is TGCGCCAGCAGCACTTCAGGGATGGCTAATGAAAAACTGTTTTTT. V usage is TRBV5-1 and J usage is TRBJ1-4, with D possibly matching TRBD1 (5 bases). There are 15 residues in the CDR3. Trimming left V 4 bases short and J 3 bases short, with 13 bases between. Germline CDR1 SGHRS, CDR2 YFSETQ. Together with reference TRBV5-1 and TRBJ1-4, the CDR3 gives the full variable domain: KAGVTQTPRYLIKTRGQQVTLSCSPISGHRSVSWYQQTPGQGLQFLFEYFSETQRNKGNFPGRFSGRQFSNSRSEMNVSTLELGDSALYLCASSTSGMANEKLFFGSGTQLSVL.

This rearrangement joins TRBV6-6 to TRBJ1-1; no clear D gene. The V gene's germline CDR1 is MNHNY and CDR2 SVGAGI (reference sequence). The CDR3 is 15 residues long. Trimming removed 6 bases at V and 0 bases at J, with 14 bases between. The CDR3 spells CASSPPLQMNTEAFF. In DNA, the CDR3 is TGTGCCAGCAGCCCCCCCCTTCAGATGAACACTGAAGCTTTCTTT.

The chain employs TRBV5-4 and TRBJ2-7, with D tentatively TRBD1 (5 bases). V lost 4 bases, J lost 4 bases, and 15 bases lay in between. CDR1 SGHNT and CDR2 YYREEE come from the germline V gene (reference sequence). The CDR3 is made up of 14 amino acids. In DNA, the CDR3 is TGTGCCAGCAGCCCGGAACAGGCGGCTTACGAGCAGTACTTC. This gives the protein CASSPEQAAYEQYF.

This clone has only one observation. The chain employs TRBV3-1 (or the pseudogene TRBV3-2) and TRBJ2-1; 8 bases line up with TRBD2. The J segment lost 6 bases and the V segment lost 4 bases, leaving 11 bases of the junction unmatched. The germline gives CDR1 LGHDT, CDR2 YNNKEL (reference sequence). The CDR3 is 16 amino acids. The CDR3 reads CASSRVPGGPSNEQFF. The CDR3 coding sequence is TGTGCCAGCAGCCGGGTTCCGGGAGGGCCCTCCAATGAGCAGTTCTTC.

This chain joins TRBV6-2 or TRBV6-3 and TRBJ2-3; TRBD2 aligns across 11 bases. V lost 2 bases, J lost 2 bases, and 6 bases stayed unmatched. The CDR3 totals 17 residues. The V gene's germline CDR1 is MNHEY and CDR2 SVGEGT. Here the CDR3 reads CASSYGGTSGITDTQYF. The CDR3 DNA reads as TGTGCCAGCAGTTACGGGGGGACTAGCGGAATCACAGATACGCAGTATTTT.

This sequence joins TRBV18 and TRBJ2-7; 16 bases agree with TRBD2. V shed 2 bases, J shed 4 bases, and the junction held 2 bases outside the gene matches. The CDR3 length is 16 residues. Germline V gene sequence: CDR1 KGHSH, CDR2 LQKENI. CDR3 nucleotides: TGTGCCAGCTCACCAGGGACTAGCGGGAGGGGATACGAGCAGTACTTC. It is translated as CASSPGTSGRGYEQYF.

The rearrangement links TRBV4-2 to TRBJ2-1; D perhaps matches TRBD1 (6 bases). Germline assignment: CDR1 LGHNA and CDR2 YNFKEQ. This CDR3 spans 13 amino acids. V lost 0 bases to trimming and J lost 10 bases, with 10 bases between them. CDR3 protein: CASSQDPGTEQFF. The DNA for the CDR3 is TGTGCCAGCAGCCAAGATCCCGGGACAGAGCAGTTCTTC.

V is TRBV19 and J is TRBJ2-1, with TRBD1 identical over 7 bases. V gave up 3 bases and J gave up 7 bases; unmatched junction bases: 12. The V gene's germline CDR1 is LNHDA and CDR2 SQIVND (reference sequence). CDR3 length equals 16 residues. CDR3 DNA sequence: TGTGCCAGTAGTATGGTCCAGGGGGAACAGAAAAATGAGCAGTTCTTC. Amino acid sequence: CASSMVQGEQKNEQFF.

This sequence joins TRBV5-1 and TRBJ2-3, with 8 bases lining up with TRBD1. This CDR3 contains 15 residues. CDR1 is SGHRS, CDR2 YFSETQ, per germline. V shed 0 bases, J shed 5 bases, and the junction held 5 bases outside the gene matches. CDR3: CASSLAAGGGDTQYF. In DNA, the CDR3 is TGCGCCAGCAGCTTGGCCGCAGGGGGCGGAGATACGCAGTATTTT.

V usage is TRBV9 and J usage is TRBJ2-5; TRBD2 aligns across 12 bases. V lost 3 bases and J lost 1; bases outside the gene matches: 4. Per the germline V gene, CDR1 is SGDLS and CDR2 is YYNGEE. The CDR3 runs to 16 residues. The CDR3 DNA reads as TGTGCCAGCAGCGCGACTAGCGGGAGCCTCCAAGAGACCCAGTACTTC. The encoded protein is CASSATSGSLQETQYF.

V usage is TRBV11-2 and J usage is TRBJ2-1; the match to TRBD2 covers 9 bases. The CDR3 covers 15 residues. CDR1 and CDR2 (germline): SGHAT, FQNNGV. The V gene end was trimmed by 1 base and the J gene end by 4 bases; junction bases not matched to a gene: 2. The CDR3 DNA follows: TGTGCCAGCAGCTTAGTAGCGGGGGTATACAATGAGCAGTTCTTC. Translating it yields CASSLVAGVYNEQFF. The full variable domain, with the rest looked up from reference TRBV11-2 and TRBJ2-1, is EAGVAQSPRYKIIEKRQSVAFWCNPISGHATLYWYQQILGQGPKLLIQFQNNGVVDDSQLPKDRFSAERLKGVDSTLKIQPAKLEDSAVYLCASSLVAGVYNEQFFGPGTRLTVL.

This clone occurred a few times. The DNA for the CDR3 is TGTGCCAGCTCACCACCGGGAACCAGGGCAAAACTGTTTTTT. As protein: CASSPPGTRAKLFF. The V and J genes are TRBV18 and TRBJ1-4; TRBD1 is a possible D gene (5 bases). Germline CDR1 is KGHSH and CDR2 is LQKENI. The CDR3 is 14 residues long. Trimming pared 0 bases from V and 10 bases from J, leaving 12 bases between.

The V call is TRBV5-1, the J call TRBJ1-5; a weak D match, TRBD1 (5 bases). The germline V gene has CDR1 SGHRS and CDR2 YFSETQ. The CDR3 spans 15 residues. V shed 0 bases and J shed 5 bases, with 12 bases lying between them. CDR3 sequence: CASSLEGLLHQPQHF. The CDR3 DNA sequence: TGCGCCAGCAGCTTGGAGGGACTCCTTCATCAGCCCCAGCATTTT. Variable domain in full (rest from reference TRBV5-1 and TRBJ1-5): KAGVTQTPRYLIKTRGQQVTLSCSPISGHRSVSWYQQTPGQGLQFLFEYFSETQRNKGNFPGRFSGRQFSNSRSEMNVSTLELGDSALYLCASSLEGLLHQPQHFGDGTRLSIL.

A single count supports this clone. V and J are TRBV6-6 and TRBJ1-5; 9 bases align to TRBD1. Losses at the gene ends were 2 bases for V and 7 bases for J; bases not matched to a gene: 6. CDR3 length: 15 amino acids. Germline V lookup: CDR1 MNHNY, CDR2 SVGAGI (reference sequence). For the CDR3, the DNA is TGTGCCAGCAGTTACGTGACAGGGGGGGGACAGCCCCAGCATTTT. It yields the protein CASSYVTGGGQPQHF.

In this sample, this clone turned up a few times. The DNA of the CDR3 is TGTGCCACCCGGTCGGGGAATAATTCACCCCTCCACTTT. Amino acid sequence: CATRSGNNSPLHF. The chain uses TRBV27 and TRBJ1-6; D uncertain. V was cut by 10 bases and J by 5 bases, with 12 bases left in between. CDR1 and CDR2 from the germline V gene are MNHEY and SMNVEV (reference sequence). The length of the CDR3 is 13 residues.

This clone was picked up a small number of times. The chain links TRBV21-1 to TRBJ2-7; the table names TRBD2, a call not compared with the DNA. TRBV21-1 is a pseudogene. CDR3 size: 15 residues. Written as DNA, the CDR3 is TGTGCCAGCAGCAAAGCTGGGCGGGAGGGGTACGAGCAGTACTTC. Translating gives CASSKAGREGYEQYF.

V and J are TRBV28 and TRBJ2-3, with a possible D match to TRBD2 (7 bases). The ends were cut back, 3 bases at V and 6 bases at J, with 13 bases in the middle. The CDR3 is 14 residues long. Looked up from germline, CDR1 is MDHEN and CDR2 is SYDVKM. This chain's CDR3 is CASSFPGGLDTQYF. As DNA, the CDR3 is TGTGCCAGCAGTTTCCCCGGGGGGCTGGATACGCAGTATTTT.

This chain uses TRBV5-1 with TRBJ2-3; 8 bases fit TRBD2. V lost 4 bases, J lost 2 bases, and 3 bases stayed unmatched. This CDR3 spans 14 amino acids. CDR1 is SGHRS, CDR2 YFSETQ, per germline. The CDR3 coding sequence is TGCGCCAGCAGCGGGGGACTAGACACAGATACGCAGTATTTT. This encodes CASSGGLDTDTQYF.

This chain joins TRBV2 and TRBJ2-1; 9 bases agree with TRBD1. In germline, CDR1 is SNHLY, CDR2 FYNNEI. After removal of 6 bases from V and 5 bases from J, the junction contained 8 bases not matched to a gene. The length of the CDR3 is 15 residues. The CDR3: CASRMTGGGHNEQFF. The CDR3 DNA reads TGTGCCAGCAGAATGACAGGGGGAGGTCACAATGAGCAGTTCTTC.

In DNA, the CDR3 is TGTGCCAGCAGCGTAGGAGTAGCGAGGGGGACCGGGGAGCTGTTTTTT. Translation gives CASSVGVARGTGELFF. The genes are TRBV9 and TRBJ2-2; TRBD1 is a possible D gene (6 bases). The germline gives CDR1 SGDLS, CDR2 YYNGEE. This CDR3 contains 16 residues. Deletions cut 0 bases from V and 5 bases from J, with 14 bases between.

This chain uses TRBV28 with TRBJ1-2; a weak D match, TRBD1 (6 bases). CDR3 length: 14 amino acids. The V gene's germline CDR1 is MDHEN and CDR2 SYDVKM. V was trimmed by 2 bases and J by 2 bases, leaving 9 bases between them. CDR3 loop: CASSLKGGNYGYTF. CDR3 bases: TGTGCCAGCAGTTTAAAGGGGGGGAACTATGGCTACACCTTC.

The gene calls are TRBV27 and TRBJ1-2; 9 nucleotides line up with TRBD1. The V and J ends lost 5 bases and 6 bases, in that order; junction bases with no gene match: 4. The CDR3 is 13 residues long. CDR1 is MNHEY and CDR2 is SMNVEV in the germline V gene (reference sequence). The CDR3 nucleotides read TGTGCCAGCAGTGTCCGGACAGGGGATGGCTACACCTTC. This codes for CASSVRTGDGYTF.

The V call is TRBV24-1, the J call TRBJ2-1; TRBD1 aligns across 9 bases. The V gene's germline CDR1 is KGHDR and CDR2 SFDVKD. This CDR3 region has 13 residues. V shed 12 bases, J shed 8 bases, and the junction held 10 bases outside the gene matches. The CDR3 nucleotides read TGTGCCTCCGCGCCGGACAGGGGTTATGAGCAGTTCTTC. This translates into CASAPDRGYEQFF.

The J gene is TRBJ1-2, the V gene TRBV6-5; 7 bases are a match to TRBD1. The V gene end was trimmed by 2 bases and the J gene end by 1 base; junction bases not matched to a gene: 4. The CDR3 runs 15 residues. CDR1 and CDR2 from the germline V gene are MNHEY and SVGAGI. CDR3 loop: CASSYAQGFNYGYTF. The CDR3 DNA sequence: TGTGCCAGCAGTTACGCACAGGGGTTTAACTATGGCTACACCTTC.

The chain recombines TRBV5-1 with TRBJ2-2; 8 bases are shared with TRBD1. With 4 bases clipped from V and 6 bases from J, the junction kept 8 bases outside the gene matches. The CDR3 extends over 15 amino acids. Germline V gene data show CDR1 as SGHRS and CDR2 as YFSETQ. The CDR3 region is CASSAGTGQPGELFF. The CDR3 DNA is TGCGCCAGCAGCGCAGGGACAGGTCAGCCCGGGGAGCTGTTTTTT.

This sequence joins TRBV10-2 and TRBJ2-3; D is undetermined. CDR3 length equals 12 residues. Germline loops: CDR1 WSHSY, CDR2 SAAADI. The V gene lost 2 bases and the J gene lost 8 bases, with 8 bases spanning the gap. The CDR3 is CASSEVGRTQYF. CDR3 nucleotide sequence: TGCGCCAGCAGTGAGGTGGGCCGTACGCAGTATTTT.

The rearrangement joins TRBV12-3 or TRBV12-4 to TRBJ1-6; D uncertain. V gave up 7 bases and J gave up 8 bases, with 12 bases separating them. The CDR3 sequence is 13 residues long. The CDR3 nucleotides are TGTGCCAGCAAGGAACAGTTGGATTCACCCCTCCACTTT. Protein sequence: CASKEQLDSPLHF.

The gene calls are TRBV4-1 and TRBJ1-1; D call uncertain. The CDR3 totals 14 residues. Germline-derived CDR1 and CDR2 are MGHRA and YSYEKL. The V end lost 0 bases, the J end lost 1 base, and 6 bases lay between the germline ends. As DNA, the CDR3 is TGCGCCAGCAGCCAAGATACCGGGAACACTGAAGCTTTCTTT. The encoded protein is CASSQDTGNTEAFF.

The chain is built from TRBV2 and TRBJ1-5; D may be TRBD1 (6 bases). This CDR3 spans 15 amino acids. Trimming removed 7 bases from V and 2 bases from J, with 15 bases in between. Germline CDR1 and CDR2: SNHLY and FYNNEI. CDR3 in amino acids: CASNLGGGGNQPQHF. The CDR3 region has the DNA TGTGCCAGCAATCTCGGAGGGGGGGGCAATCAGCCCCAGCATTTT.

In its sample, this clone was seen once. The chain carries TRBV6-6 and TRBJ1-5, with D perhaps TRBD1 (5 bases). CDR1 and CDR2 (germline): MNHNY, SVGAGI (reference sequence). The CDR3 has 18 amino acids. Trimming took off 5 bases at V and 0 bases at J, with 20 bases between the two ends. The CDR3 sequence is CASSPRQTLGYSNQPQHF. CDR3 sequence (DNA): TGTGCCAGCAGTCCCAGACAGACCTTAGGGTATAGCAATCAGCCCCAGCATTTT.